Each of the 15 T cell receptor beta chains below was sequenced from the same sample in a study of blood T cell repertoires in COVID-19. The assay was immunoSEQ multiplex PCR, and TCRdb's table has in-frame clones only and misses some. In the table there are about 290,000 clones, approximately 80% of which are singletons. Sequencing input: peripheral blood. The receptors stem from a woman in her fifties or sixties with active or convalescent COVID-19.

This sequence joins TRBV7-9 and TRBJ1-5; 7 positions agree with TRBD1. Germline assignment: CDR1 SEHNR and CDR2 FQNEAQ (reference sequence). This CDR3 is built from 12 residues. The V and J ends lost 4 bases and 10 bases, in that order; junction bases with no gene match: 4. CDR3 loop: CASSSLGGPQHF. CDR3 nucleotides: TGTGCCAGCAGCTCCCTAGGGGGCCCCCAGCATTTT.

In its sample, this clone was seen once. The chain has TRBV4-2 and TRBJ2-3; D possibly corresponds to TRBD2 (6 bases). V was pared by 3 bases and J by 2 bases, with 24 bases between. The CDR3 spans 19 residues. Germline CDR1 LGHNA, CDR2 YNFKEQ. CDR3 in DNA: TGTGCCAGCAGCCAGGCCCCCGGTGGCGGGACCGGGAACACAGATACGCAGTATTTT. Its protein is CASSQAPGGGTGNTDTQYF.

The gene calls are TRBV7-3 and TRBJ2-1; D perhaps matches TRBD1 (5 bases). Germline-derived CDR1 and CDR2 are SGHTA and FQGTGA. Trimming removed 0 bases at V and 6 bases at J, with 9 bases between. This CDR3 has 14 amino acids. CDR3 in amino acids: CASSLTARANEQFF. The CDR3, as DNA: TGTGCCAGCAGCTTAACGGCCAGGGCCAATGAGCAGTTCTTC. The full variable domain, its missing parts supplied by reference TRBV7-3 and TRBJ2-1, is GAGVSQTPSNKVTEKGKYVELRCDPISGHTALYWYRQSLGQGPEFLIYFQGTGAADDSGLPNDRFFAVRPEGSVSTLKIQRTERGDSAVYLCASSLTARANEQFFGPGTRLTVL.

The chain combines TRBV7-8 with TRBJ2-1; 9 positions match TRBD2. The junction had 11 bases not matched to a gene; V was cut back by 5 bases and J by 9 bases. The germline CDR1 and CDR2 sequences are SGHVS and FQNEAQ. The CDR3 has 15 amino acids. The CDR3: CASSPVAGEVSEQFF. In nucleotides, the CDR3 is TGTGCCAGCAGCCCCGTAGCGGGAGAAGTTAGTGAGCAGTTCTTC.

The table lists this clone with a few counts. The rearrangement joins TRBV27 to TRBJ1-2, with D perhaps matching TRBD1 (5 bases). Germline-derived CDR1 and CDR2 are MNHEY and SMNVEV (reference sequence). The CDR3 extends over 16 amino acids. Trimming pared 5 bases from V and 7 bases from J, leaving 23 bases between. CDR3 residues: CASSPTGEGAFGGYTF. CDR3 DNA sequence: TGTGCCAGCAGTCCAACCGGTGAAGGGGCGTTTGGTGGCTACACCTTC.

V gene TRBV5-4 combines with J gene TRBJ2-3, with D maybe TRBD1 (6 bases). Deletions cut 2 bases from V and 4 bases from J, with 11 bases between. The CDR3 contains 14 residues. Per the germline V gene, CDR1 is SGHNT and CDR2 is YYREEE (reference sequence). The chain's CDR3 is CASSLLQGADTQYF. CDR3 sequence (DNA): TGTGCCAGCAGCTTACTACAGGGAGCAGATACGCAGTATTTT.

This chain links TRBV6-1 with TRBJ1-1; the D gene is possibly TRBD1 (6 bases). This CDR3 is 17 amino acids long. The germline V and J ends were trimmed by 3 bases and 5 bases, with 22 bases remaining between them. CDR1 MNHNS and CDR2 SASEGT come from the germline V gene. The CDR3 region is CASSDFGQRLVRTEAFF. CDR3 coding DNA: TGTGCCAGCAGTGATTTTGGACAGAGGCTGGTCCGAACTGAAGCTTTCTTT.

The chain recombines TRBV6-5 with TRBJ2-2; unclear D gene. The CDR3 covers 13 residues. V was shortened by 10 bases and J by 2 bases, with 11 bases between the two germline ends. Germline CDR1 is MNHEY and CDR2 is SVGAGI. CDR3 in amino acids: CATQELNTGELFF. Written as DNA, the CDR3 is TGTGCCACCCAGGAACTTAACACCGGGGAGCTGTTTTTT.

This chain uses TRBV5-6 with TRBJ2-4; TRBD2 matches at 7 bases. There are 14 residues in the CDR3. V shed 4 bases and J 9 bases; nucleotides not matched to a gene: 10. Per germline, CDR1 SGHDT and CDR2 YYEEEE. The CDR3 sequence: CASSPGLDDGIQYF. The DNA of the CDR3 is TGTGCCAGCAGCCCCGGACTAGATGACGGCATTCAGTACTTC.

The gene calls are TRBV29-1 and TRBJ2-5, with 8 bases fitting TRBD2. V was pared by 5 bases and J by 2 bases, with 1 base of the junction left unmatched. CDR1 is SQVTM, CDR2 ANQGSEA, per germline. This CDR3 region has 12 residues. CDR3 sequence (DNA): TGCAGCGTTATAGCGGGGCAAGAGACCCAGTACTTC. This encodes CSVIAGQETQYF.

This sequence joins TRBV2 and TRBJ2-2; 7 bases are a match to TRBD1. CDR1 and CDR2 (germline): SNHLY, FYNNEI. The ends lost 9 bases at V and 0 bases at J; junction bases unmatched: 7. This CDR3 is built from 15 residues. CDR3 region: CASRLGGANTGELFF. In DNA form, the CDR3 reads TGTGCCAGTCGATTAGGGGGCGCGAACACCGGGGAGCTGTTTTTT.

This clone showed up just a few times. The chain combines TRBV7-9 with TRBJ2-5, with D unresolved. The germline CDR1 and CDR2 sequences are SEHNR and FQNEAQ (reference sequence). Trimming left V 1 base short and J 4 bases short, with 13 bases between. The length of the CDR3 is 15 residues. The CDR3 reads CASSLGDIVPETQYF. CDR3 sequence (DNA): TGTGCCAGCAGCTTAGGTGACATTGTTCCAGAGACCCAGTACTTC.

This chain connects TRBV30 to TRBJ1-3, with TRBD1 matching over 9 bases. CDR3 length equals 15 residues. The ends lost 0 bases at V and 4 bases at J; junction bases unmatched: 4. Germline CDR1 reads GTSNPN; CDR2 reads SVGIG (reference sequence). CDR3 bases: TGTGCCTGGAGTGTACAGGGGGCTGGGGGAAACACCATATATTTT. Residues: CAWSVQGAGGNTIYF.

The chain carries TRBV5-1 and TRBJ2-1; the match to TRBD2 covers 9 bases. This CDR3 spans 15 amino acids. In germline, CDR1 is SGHRS, CDR2 YFSETQ. The trim removed 0 bases at V and 6 bases at J, leaving 4 bases unmatched. The CDR3 sequence is CASSLARAGGNEQFF. In DNA form, the CDR3 reads TGCGCCAGCAGCTTGGCTCGAGCGGGAGGCAATGAGCAGTTCTTC.

CDR3 DNA sequence: TGTGCCAGCAGCTCTTGGAAGACAGTCTACGAGCAGTACTTC. This encodes CASSSWKTVYEQYF. The rearrangement joins TRBV7-9 to TRBJ2-7; possibly TRBD1 for D (5 bases). Germline V gene lookup returns CDR1 SEHNR and CDR2 FQNEAQ (reference sequence). This CDR3 region has 14 residues. V lost 4 bases and J lost 3, with 13 bases in between. The full variable domain, its missing parts supplied by reference TRBV7-9 and TRBJ2-7, is DTGVSQNPRHKITKRGQNVTFRCDPISEHNRLYWYRQTLGQGPEFLTYFQNEAQLEKSRLLSDRFSAERPKGSFSTLEIQRTEQGDSAMYLCASSSWKTVYEQYFGPGTRLTVT.